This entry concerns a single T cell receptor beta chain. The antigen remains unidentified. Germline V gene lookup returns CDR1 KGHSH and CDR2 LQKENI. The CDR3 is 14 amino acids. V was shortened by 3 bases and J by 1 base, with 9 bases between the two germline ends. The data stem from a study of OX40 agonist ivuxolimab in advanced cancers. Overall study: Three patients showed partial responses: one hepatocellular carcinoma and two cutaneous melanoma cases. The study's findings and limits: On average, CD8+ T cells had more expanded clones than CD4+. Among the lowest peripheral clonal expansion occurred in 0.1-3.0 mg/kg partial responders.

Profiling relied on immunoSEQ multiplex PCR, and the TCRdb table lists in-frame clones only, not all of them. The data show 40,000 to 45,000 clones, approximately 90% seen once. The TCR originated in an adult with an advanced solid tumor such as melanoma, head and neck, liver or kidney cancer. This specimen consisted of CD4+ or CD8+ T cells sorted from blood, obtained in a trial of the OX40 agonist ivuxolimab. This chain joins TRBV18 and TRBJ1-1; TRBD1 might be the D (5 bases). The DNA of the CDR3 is TGTGCCAGCTCACCCCAGGGATCGAACACTGAAGCTTTCTTT. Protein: CASSPQGSNTEAFF.